This T cell receptor beta chain was documented in a study of blood T cell repertoires in COVID-19. Trimming cost V 3 bases and J 2 bases, with 11 bases left between them. The germline V gene has CDR1 SGHRS and CDR2 YFSETQ. The CDR3 has 14 amino acids. Method: immunoSEQ multiplex PCR; TCRdb's copy keeps in-frame clones and lacks some. The repertoire holds roughly 260,000 clones, 88% seen once, with about 4.1% in the top ten. The chain joins TRBV5-1 to TRBJ1-1; weak D call: TRBD1 (5 bases). The source material was peripheral blood. The sequence came from a man in his 60s who had recovered from COVID-19. The DNA for the CDR3 is TGCGCCAGCAGCTCCGGGGGTTTTAACACTGAAGCTTTCTTT. Protein sequence: CASSSGGFNTEAFF.